One sample yielded the 24 T cell receptor beta chains listed below, sequenced in a study of blood T cell repertoires in COVID-19. The method was immunoSEQ multiplex PCR; TCRdb's version includes in-frame clones alone and lacks a portion of them. The sample lists roughly 220,000 clones, 65% to 90% occurring once. The sequencing sample was made of PBMCs or T cells enriched from blood (not recorded which). The source of these receptors is a woman aged 40 to 55 with acute COVID-19.

J is TRBJ2-1 and V is TRBV7-2, with D maybe TRBD2 (6 bases). Germline-derived CDR1 and CDR2 are SGHTA and FQGNSA. This CDR3 has 17 amino acids. The ends were cut back, 3 bases at V and 5 bases at J, with 20 bases in the middle. CDR3 bases: TGTGCCAGCAGCTTGAGTAGGTTTGGGACTGGACACAATGAGCAGTTCTTC. Translated: CASSLSRFGTGHNEQFF.

This rearrangement joins TRBV18 to TRBJ2-2; 8 bases line up with TRBD2. V was pared by 5 bases and J by 1 base, with 0 bases of the junction left unmatched. The germline V gene has CDR1 KGHSH and CDR2 LQKENI. This CDR3 is built from 14 residues. The CDR3 DNA sequence: TGTGCCAGCTCAGCGGGAGGGAACACCGGGGAGCTGTTTTTT. This translates into CASSAGGNTGELFF.

The table lists this clone with a count of one. The chain employs TRBV15 and TRBJ1-1; 9 bases align to TRBD1. The CDR3 has 17 residues. CDR1 is LNHNV, CDR2 YYDKDF, per germline (reference sequence). V lost 2 bases, J lost 6 bases, and 13 bases stayed unmatched. CDR3 DNA: TGTGCCACCAGCAGAAGCAGGATGACAGGGGGGCGGGCTGAAGCTTTCTTT. Its protein product is CATSRSRMTGGRAEAFF. The full variable domain, in which reference TRBV15 and TRBJ1-1 provide the parts outside the CDR3, is DAMVIQNPRYQVTQFGKPVTLSCSQTLNHNVMYWYQQKSSQAPKLLFHYYDKDFNNEADTPDNFQSRRPNTSFCFLDIRSPGLGDTAMYLCATSRSRMTGGRAEAFFGQGTRLTVV.

This clone was observed a few times. The rearrangement links TRBV3-1 (or the pseudogene TRBV3-2) to TRBJ2-1; D gene uncertain. Between the trimmed V and J ends, which lost 5 bases and 6 bases, there was a span of 8 bases. Germline values: CDR1 LGHDT, CDR2 YNNKEL (reference sequence). The CDR3 has 12 residues. DNA for the CDR3: TGTGCCAGCAGCTTTAGTGGCAATGAGCAGTTCTTC. It translates to CASSFSGNEQFF.

The chain has TRBV7-9 and TRBJ1-5; TRBD1 matches 10 bases. Germline V gene lookup returns CDR1 SEHNR and CDR2 FQNEAQ (reference sequence). CDR3 length: 15 residues. The J segment lost 9 bases and the V segment lost 1 base, leaving 6 bases of the junction unmatched. CDR3 sequence reads: CASSLGGTGVSPQHF. CDR3 nucleotides: TGTGCCAGCAGCTTAGGTGGGACAGGGGTTTCGCCCCAGCATTTT.

The rearrangement joins TRBV7-9 to TRBJ2-7; 14 nucleotides match TRBD2. Germline loops: CDR1 SEHNR, CDR2 FQNEAQ (reference sequence). The CDR3 totals 17 residues. V was clipped by 5 bases and J by 5 bases; unmatched bases: 11. Here the CDR3 DNA reads TGTGCCAGCAGCATTATCACAGGGACTAGCGGGAGTCACGAGCAGTACTTC. Translating gives CASSIITGTSGSHEQYF.

J is TRBJ1-2 and V is TRBV28; a weak D match, TRBD1 (5 bases). This CDR3 is built from 13 residues. CDR1 is MDHEN, CDR2 SYDVKM, per germline. V dropped 5 bases and J dropped 4 bases, with 11 bases sitting between them. CDR3 amino acids: CASSKTGGYGYTF. The DNA of the CDR3 is TGTGCCAGCAGTAAGACCGGGGGCTATGGCTACACCTTC.

The chain joins TRBV11-2 to TRBJ1-4; D may be TRBD1 (6 bases). Trimming stripped 1 base from V and 2 bases from J, with 11 bases between. Germline CDR1 is SGHAT and CDR2 is FQNNGV. This CDR3 contains 16 residues. The CDR3: CASSLAVRGTNEKLFF. Here the CDR3 DNA reads TGTGCCAGCAGCTTAGCGGTTAGGGGGACTAATGAAAAACTGTTTTTT.

The chain joins TRBV10-2 to TRBJ2-7; D call uncertain. CDR1 and CDR2 (germline): WSHSY, SAAADI. V was trimmed by 8 bases and J by 7 bases, leaving 12 bases between them. The CDR3 is 11 residues long. The CDR3 sequence is CASWASREQYF. Here the CDR3 DNA reads TGCGCCAGCTGGGCCTCCCGTGAGCAGTACTTC.

The rearrangement joins TRBV7-9 to TRBJ1-5, with D maybe TRBD1 (5 bases). With 5 bases removed from V and 5 bases from J, the gap between germline ends came to 16 bases. The CDR3 spans 15 residues. Germline V lookup: CDR1 SEHNR, CDR2 FQNEAQ (reference sequence). The CDR3 spells CASSPPGGHYQPQHF. DNA for the CDR3: TGTGCCAGCAGCCCCCCGGGGGGTCACTATCAGCCCCAGCATTTT.

This clone was detected a few times. The chain links TRBV7-9 to TRBJ2-7, with 7 nucleotides matching TRBD2. V shed 4 bases and J 6 bases; nucleotides not matched to a gene: 9. CDR1 SEHNR and CDR2 FQNEAQ come from the germline V gene (reference sequence). This CDR3 is 14 amino acids long. The CDR3 DNA follows: TGTGCCAGCAGCTGGGGAGGGAGTGTCGGCGAGCAGTACTTC. Its translation: CASSWGGSVGEQYF.

The rearrangement links TRBV7-8 to TRBJ2-7, with 7 bases identical to TRBD2. The germline V gene encodes CDR1 SGHVS and CDR2 FQNEAQ. The CDR3 contains 16 residues. The junction had 10 bases not matched to a gene; V was cut back by 0 bases and J by 5 bases. For the CDR3, the DNA is TGTGCCAGCAGCTTAGCTTTTCTAGCGGCGCGTGACGAGCAGTACTTC. It translates to CASSLAFLAARDEQYF.

This clone was seen a handful of times. V is TRBV4-3 and J is TRBJ1-2; possible D gene TRBD1, 5 bases. V was clipped by 1 base and J by 8 bases, with 8 bases between them. The CDR3 extends over 12 amino acids. Germline lookup yields CDR1 LGHNA and CDR2 YSLEER. CDR3 sequence (DNA): TGCGCCAGCAGCCAAGCAGGGTTAGGCTACACCTTC. Amino acid sequence: CASSQAGLGYTF.

This rearrangement joins TRBV10-3 to TRBJ1-2, with D maybe TRBD1 (5 bases). The CDR3 covers 15 residues. The germline V and J ends were trimmed by 3 bases and 8 bases, with 19 bases remaining between them. The V gene's germline CDR1 is ENHRY and CDR2 SYGVKD. The CDR3 protein is CAISEGVGRVVGYTF. CDR3 nucleotide sequence: TGTGCCATCAGTGAAGGGGTTGGCAGGGTAGTGGGCTACACCTTC.

Points on this clone: Other DNA variants within this sample encode the same CDR3. The chain links TRBV24-1 to TRBJ2-7, with 9 bases that match TRBD1. V was pared by 4 bases and J by 4 bases, with 1 base of the junction left unmatched. The CDR3 consists of 13 residues. The germline CDR1 and CDR2 sequences are KGHDR and SFDVKD. CDR3 nucleotide sequence: TGTGCCACCAGTGAGGGACAGGGTTACGAGCAGTACTTC. Protein product: CATSEGQGYEQYF.

This rearrangement joins TRBV10-3 to TRBJ1-2; weak D call: TRBD1 (6 bases). V dropped 8 bases and J dropped 8 bases, with 21 bases sitting between them. Germline lookup yields CDR1 ENHRY and CDR2 SYGVKD. This CDR3 comprises 14 residues. In DNA form, the CDR3 reads TGTGCCATCTCCCCAGGGGAACGAGCGAGAGGCTACACCTTC. This encodes CAISPGERARGYTF.

The V call is TRBV28, the J call TRBJ1-2, with a weak D call TRBD1 (6 bases). Trimming removed 10 bases at V and 8 bases at J, with 17 bases between. Germline-derived CDR1 and CDR2 are MDHEN and SYDVKM. The CDR3 runs 12 residues. This CDR3 reads CATGRGGWGYTF. The DNA for the CDR3 is TGTGCCACAGGTCGGGGGGGCTGGGGCTACACCTTC.

The table lists this clone with a few counts. The J gene is TRBJ2-2, the V gene TRBV7-3; TRBD2 might be the D (6 bases). Per the germline V gene, CDR1 is SGHTA and CDR2 is FQGTGA. The length of the CDR3 is 16 residues. The V gene lost 4 bases and the J gene lost 4 bases, with 16 bases spanning the gap. CDR3 protein: CASSSRGGTGTGELFF. The CDR3 nucleotides read TGTGCCAGCAGCTCCCGTGGAGGGACGGGCACCGGGGAGCTGTTTTTT. Full variable domain (rest looked up from reference TRBV7-3 and TRBJ2-2): GAGVSQTPSNKVTEKGKYVELRCDPISGHTALYWYRQSLGQGPEFLIYFQGTGAADDSGLPNDRFFAVRPEGSVSTLKIQRTERGDSAVYLCASSSRGGTGTGELFFGEGSRLTVL.

The genes are TRBV10-3 and TRBJ1-5; a possible D gene is TRBD1 (5 bases). Germline-derived CDR1 and CDR2 are ENHRY and SYGVKD. This CDR3 is built from 14 residues. V was pared by 5 bases and J by 6 bases, with 14 bases between. CDR3 DNA sequence: TGTGCCATCAGTCCGGAGGGGAGAGGTCAGCCCCAGCATTTT. It specifies CAISPEGRGQPQHF.

In its sample, this clone was seen a few times. The V call is TRBV2, the J call TRBJ2-5; 16 bases are shared with TRBD2. This CDR3 region has 18 residues. The V and J ends lost 4 bases and 2 bases, in that order; junction bases with no gene match: 7. CDR1 and CDR2 (germline): SNHLY, FYNNEI. The CDR3 coding sequence is TGTGCCAGCAGTGGCCCGGGACTAGCGGGAGGGCGGCAAGAGACCCAGTACTTC. Translated, it gives CASSGPGLAGGRQETQYF. Together with reference TRBV2 and TRBJ2-5, the CDR3 gives the full variable domain: EPEVTQTPSHQVTQMGQEVILRCVPISNHLYFYWYRQILGQKVEFLVSFYNNEISEKSEIFDDQFSVERPDGSNFTLKIRSTKLEDSAMYFCASSGPGLAGGRQETQYFGPGTRLLVL.

This clone was observed a handful of times. The rearrangement links TRBV19 to TRBJ2-7, with TRBD2 as a possible D gene (6 bases). CDR1 and CDR2 from the germline V gene are LNHDA and SQIVND (reference sequence). V was cut by 3 bases and J by 1 base, with 13 bases left in between. The CDR3 spans 15 residues. The CDR3, as DNA: TGTGCCAGTAGTATGATGAGCGGGCCGTCCTACGAGCAGTACTTC. Protein: CASSMMSGPSYEQYF.

The V and J genes are TRBV5-1 and TRBJ1-4; 9 bases line up with TRBD1. In germline, CDR1 is SGHRS, CDR2 YFSETQ. The J segment lost 6 bases and the V segment lost 4 bases, leaving 7 bases of the junction unmatched. The length of the CDR3 is 15 residues. The CDR3 region is CASSAPGQGDEKLFF. CDR3 DNA sequence: TGCGCCAGCAGCGCTCCGGGACAGGGCGATGAAAAACTGTTTTTT.

The rearrangement links TRBV3-1 (or the pseudogene TRBV3-2) to TRBJ2-1, with 7 positions matching TRBD1. CDR3 length: 15 residues. Per the germline V gene, CDR1 is LGHDT and CDR2 is YNNKEL (reference sequence). The junction had 3 bases not matched to a gene; V was cut back by 1 base and J by 3 bases. For the CDR3, the DNA is TGTGCCAGCAGCCAAGCAACAGGGGACTACAATGAGCAGTTCTTC. It codes for CASSQATGDYNEQFF.

Comments on this clone: The same CDR3 can be traced to other DNA sequences in this sample. The V gene is TRBV5-4, the J gene TRBJ2-7, with TRBD2 matching over 11 bases. J was trimmed by 2 bases and V by 2 bases; bases with no gene match: 3. This CDR3 comprises 15 residues. Germline V gene data show CDR1 as SGHNT and CDR2 as YYREEE (reference sequence). The CDR3 coding sequence is TGTGCCAGCAGCTTTGGGACTAGCGGTACCTACGAGCAGTACTTC. Its translation: CASSFGTSGTYEQYF.